This T cell receptor beta chain is from a study of T cells in narcolepsy. For the study at large: Patients with NT1 or NT2 and healthy control donors were enrolled. Broader study findings: Autoreactive clone sequences were missing from some blood memory CD4+ repertoires. Same-patient CSF and blood CD4+ T cell clonotypes included HCRT-specific and TRIB2-specific autoreactive ones. Healthy controls reportedly lacked the autoreactive clonotypes serially found in patients' blood.

CDR3 length: 19 amino acids. Germline V gene data show CDR1 as GTSNPN and CDR2 as SVGIG (reference sequence). The V and J ends lost 2 bases and 0 bases, in that order; junction bases with no gene match: 14. Details on this clone: The antigen is undetermined.

The method was immunoSEQ multiplex PCR; TCRdb's version includes in-frame clones alone and lacks a portion of them. This sample has about 35,000 clones, with roughly 87% found just once. This chain connects TRBV30 to TRBJ1-5, with 9 bases that match TRBD1. This clonotype was obtained from a human donor with narcolepsy. Input material: CD45RA- memory CD4+ T cells from PBMCs. The CDR3 nucleotides are TGTGCCTGGAGTCCTTTCGGGACAGGGCGGAGTTATAGCAATCAGCCCCAGCATTTT. Amino acids: CAWSPFGTGRSYSNQPQHF.